The 22 T cell receptor beta chains below all came from one sample that was sequenced in a study of blood T cell repertoires in COVID-19. Assay used: immunoSEQ multiplex PCR; TCRdb lists only in-frame clones, some missing. Among about 81,000 clones listed, roughly nine tenths were seen once. Material for sequencing was peripheral blood. Receptor source: a woman aged 45 to 65 in a cohort sampled during active COVID-19.

The chain is built from TRBV5-4 and TRBJ1-2; 11 bases match TRBD1. This CDR3 comprises 15 residues. The J segment lost 6 bases and the V segment lost 3 bases, leaving 7 bases of the junction unmatched. CDR1 is SGHNT, CDR2 YYREEE, per germline (reference sequence). The CDR3 DNA sequence: TGTGCCAGCAGCTCTCGGACAGGGGGCACTCATGGCTACACCTTC. Translated: CASSSRTGGTHGYTF.

The chain recombines TRBV4-1 with TRBJ2-1; 10 bases are shared with TRBD2. Per germline, CDR1 MGHRA and CDR2 YSYEKL. J was trimmed by 4 bases and V by 6 bases; bases with no gene match: 9. This CDR3 region has 16 residues. CDR3 nucleotide sequence: TGCGCCAGCAGGGATAATAGCGGGGGGTCATACAATGAGCAGTTCTTC. Translation gives CASRDNSGGSYNEQFF.

CDR3 in DNA: TGTGCCAGCAGCTTAGAGGGGGACCCTTCCTACAATGAGCAGTTCTTC. It is translated as CASSLEGDPSYNEQFF. This chain connects TRBV7-9 to TRBJ2-1, with D perhaps TRBD1 (6 bases). The germline V gene has CDR1 SEHNR and CDR2 FQNEAQ (reference sequence). The V end lost 1 base, the J end lost 1 base, and 11 bases lay between the germline ends. This CDR3 has 16 residues.

The chain uses TRBV12-3 or TRBV12-4 and TRBJ1-5, with a weak D call TRBD1 (5 bases). V shed 0 bases and J shed 10 bases, with 7 bases lying between them. This CDR3 has 12 amino acids. The CDR3 loop is CASSLAQGPQHF. The CDR3 nucleotides are TGTGCCAGCAGTTTAGCGCAGGGACCCCAGCATTTT.

The chain has TRBV5-8 and TRBJ2-3, with D uncertain. CDR1 and CDR2 from the germline V gene are SGHTS and YDEGEE. CDR3 length: 15 residues. The V and J ends lost 0 bases and 3 bases respectively, with 11 bases between them. CDR3 region: CASSLGTATTDTQYF. The CDR3 nucleotides are TGTGCCAGCAGCTTGGGAACAGCCACTACAGATACGCAGTATTTT.

The V gene is TRBV28, the J gene TRBJ2-6; 9 bases map to TRBD1. With 6 bases clipped from V and 0 bases from J, the junction kept 6 bases outside the gene matches. The CDR3 spans 17 residues. Germline assignment: CDR1 MDHEN and CDR2 SYDVKM. CDR3 sequence reads: CASSLGGQGSGANVLTF. CDR3 coding DNA: TGTGCCAGCAGCTTGGGGGGACAGGGCTCTGGGGCCAACGTCCTGACTTTC.

The chain couples TRBV2 to TRBJ1-1, with 7 nucleotides matching TRBD1. V was pared by 2 bases and J by 12 bases, with 9 bases of the junction left unmatched. The germline CDR1 and CDR2 sequences are SNHLY and FYNNEI. The CDR3 runs 13 residues. CDR3 sequence reads: CASSENTGVRSFF. The CDR3 bases are TGTGCCAGCAGTGAAAATACAGGGGTGAGGTCTTTCTTT.

The chain recombines TRBV6-6 with TRBJ2-7; D might be TRBD1 (5 bases). The CDR3 loop spans 13 amino acids. Germline-derived CDR1 and CDR2 are MNHNY and SVGAGI (reference sequence). V lost 0 bases and J 6 bases, leaving 9 bases between the germline ends. The chain's CDR3 is CASSYSKGPEQYF. The CDR3 nucleotides read TGTGCCAGCAGTTACTCGAAGGGGCCCGAGCAGTACTTC.

The gene calls are TRBV6-5 and TRBJ1-6; TRBD1 matches at 7 bases. Looked up from germline, CDR1 is MNHEY and CDR2 is SVGAGI. V trimming: 2 bases; J trimming: 10 bases; junction bases outside the gene matches: 5. This CDR3 spans 14 amino acids. CDR3 region: CASSYGGTASPLHF. DNA for the CDR3: TGTGCCAGCAGTTACGGGGGGACAGCCTCACCCCTCCACTTT.

The rearrangement links TRBV28 to TRBJ2-7; a weak D match, TRBD2 (5 bases). The CDR3 loop spans 16 amino acids. Per the germline V gene, CDR1 is MDHEN and CDR2 is SYDVKM. V was clipped by 6 bases and J by 3 bases, with 21 bases between them. The CDR3 DNA reads TGTGCCAGCAGCCAATCACCCCCCTCACGGGGCTACGAGCAGTACTTC. Its protein is CASSQSPPSRGYEQYF.

The V gene is TRBV5-1, the J gene TRBJ2-2, with D possibly matching TRBD1 (6 bases). V gave up 2 bases and J gave up 0 bases, with 8 bases separating them. The CDR3 extends over 15 amino acids. The germline V gene encodes CDR1 SGHRS and CDR2 YFSETQ. CDR3 residues: CASSLQGPNTGELFF. CDR3 bases: TGCGCCAGCAGCTTACAGGGCCCGAACACCGGGGAGCTGTTTTTT.

The chain employs TRBV7-3 and TRBJ2-1; TRBD2 matches 12 bases. V shed 5 bases and J 6 bases; nucleotides not matched to a gene: 8. The CDR3 totals 16 residues. CDR1 SGHTA and CDR2 FQGTGA come from the germline V gene. Here the CDR3 DNA reads TGTGCCAGCAGCCGGAGCCCTAGCGGGAGGGGCAATGAGCAGTTCTTC. It specifies CASSRSPSGRGNEQFF.

The chain couples TRBV19 to TRBJ2-4; 7 nucleotides align to TRBD2. The trim removed 1 base at V and 7 bases at J, leaving 7 bases unmatched. The CDR3 contains 15 residues. CDR1 is LNHDA and CDR2 is SQIVND in the germline V gene (reference sequence). CDR3 in amino acids: CASSIVAGDENIQYF. CDR3 bases: TGTGCCAGTAGTATAGTCGCGGGGGACGAGAACATTCAGTACTTC.

The count of this clone is one. The rearrangement uses TRBV25-1 and TRBJ1-1; 8 bases match TRBD1. Germline CDR1 is MGHDK and CDR2 is SYGVNS. With 8 bases clipped from V and 7 bases from J, the junction kept 9 bases outside the gene matches. The CDR3 covers 13 residues. Written as DNA, the CDR3 is TGTGCCAGCCGACACTCAGACAGGGGTGAAGCTTTCTTT. As protein: CASRHSDRGEAFF.

The genes are TRBV19 and TRBJ1-5; 7 nucleotides match TRBD1. Germline V gene data show CDR1 as LNHDA and CDR2 as SQIVND (reference sequence). There are 20 residues in the CDR3. The J segment lost 7 bases and the V segment lost 6 bases, leaving 27 bases of the junction unmatched. The CDR3 loop is CASSLWNLWRQGPVQQPQHF. Here the CDR3 DNA reads TGTGCCAGTAGCCTTTGGAACCTGTGGAGACAGGGCCCTGTTCAACAGCCCCAGCATTTT.

J is TRBJ2-2 and V is TRBV5-1, with D possibly matching TRBD1 (5 bases). V was shortened by 0 bases and J by 6 bases, with 12 bases between the two germline ends. There are 15 residues in the CDR3. Germline V gene sequence: CDR1 SGHRS, CDR2 YFSETQ. CDR3 sequence (DNA): TGCGCCAGCAGCTTGGCCCAGGGTTGGGCCGGGGAGCTGTTTTTT. Its protein is CASSLAQGWAGELFF.

V and J are TRBV2 and TRBJ2-1; 13 bases map to TRBD2. The junction had 2 bases not matched to a gene; V was cut back by 10 bases and J by 5 bases. The CDR3 covers 13 residues. The germline gives CDR1 SNHLY, CDR2 FYNNEI. The chain's CDR3 is CANGLAGDNEQFF. CDR3 nucleotide sequence: TGTGCCAACGGACTAGCGGGAGACAATGAGCAGTTCTTC. The complete variable domain, with remaining parts taken from reference TRBV2 and TRBJ2-1, reads EPEVTQTPSHQVTQMGQEVILRCVPISNHLYFYWYRQILGQKVEFLVSFYNNEISEKSEIFDDQFSVERPDGSNFTLKIRSTKLEDSAMYFCANGLAGDNEQFFGPGTRLTVL.

The rearrangement joins TRBV5-4 to TRBJ2-7; TRBD1 agrees at 7 bases. There are 15 residues in the CDR3. Trimming at V came to 0 bases and at J to 4 bases, leaving 7 bases not matched to a gene. Germline CDR1 and CDR2: SGHNT and YYREEE (reference sequence). The CDR3 DNA sequence: TGTGCCAGCAGCTTGGGAGGACAGGCAATTTACGAGCAGTACTTC. As protein: CASSLGGQAIYEQYF.

CDR3 amino acids: CASRTRTGPHPGYTF. The CDR3, as DNA: TGTGCCAGCAGGACCCGGACAGGACCACATCCCGGCTACACCTTC. The V gene is TRBV6-5, the J gene TRBJ1-2, with TRBD1 matching over 7 bases. V dropped 6 bases and J dropped 8; count of bases not matched to a gene: 15. The CDR3 consists of 15 residues. Germline lookup yields CDR1 MNHEY and CDR2 SVGAGI.

The J gene is TRBJ1-2, the V gene TRBV7-9; D is perhaps TRBD1 (6 bases). This CDR3 is built from 16 residues. Trimming cost V 5 bases and J 8 bases, with 24 bases left between them. Germline CDR1 is SEHNR and CDR2 is FQNEAQ (reference sequence). CDR3 in amino acids: CASSMTEQRGIGGYTF. The CDR3 bases are TGTGCCAGCAGCATGACAGAACAGAGGGGGATCGGGGGCTACACCTTC.

This clone was seen only once. The rearrangement uses TRBV6-6 and TRBJ2-7; 10 bases match TRBD1. Unmatched junction bases numbered 8, after V lost 4 bases and J lost 5 bases. The germline V gene encodes CDR1 MNHNY and CDR2 SVGAGI (reference sequence). The CDR3 length is 15 residues. The CDR3: CASSSQGQGYNEQYF. The DNA for the CDR3 is TGTGCCAGCAGTTCACAGGGACAGGGGTATAACGAGCAGTACTTC.

The J gene is TRBJ2-7, the V gene TRBV10-3; TRBD2 aligns across 8 bases. Trimming removed 10 bases from V and 5 bases from J; junction bases left unmatched: 16. Germline V gene lookup returns CDR1 ENHRY and CDR2 SYGVKD. CDR3 length: 15 residues. The CDR3 DNA sequence: TGTGCCACCTCACCCCGTGCGGGAGGAGGCGACGAGCAGTACTTC. It translates to CATSPRAGGGDEQYF.